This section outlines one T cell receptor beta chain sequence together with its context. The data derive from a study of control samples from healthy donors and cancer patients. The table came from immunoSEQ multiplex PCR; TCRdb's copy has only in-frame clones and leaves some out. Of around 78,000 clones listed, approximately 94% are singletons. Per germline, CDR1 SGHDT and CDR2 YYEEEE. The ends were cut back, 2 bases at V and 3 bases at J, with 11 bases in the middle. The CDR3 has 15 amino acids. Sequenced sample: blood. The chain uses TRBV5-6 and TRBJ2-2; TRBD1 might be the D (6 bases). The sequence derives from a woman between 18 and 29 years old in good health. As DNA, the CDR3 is TGTGCCAGCAGCTTCCGACAGGTGGACACCGGGGAGCTGTTTTTT. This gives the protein CASSFRQVDTGELFF.